A selection of T cell receptor beta chains follows, all from one sample in a study of blood T cell repertoires in COVID-19. Sequenced by immunoSEQ multiplex PCR; TCRdb stores in-frame clones only, minus some. The repertoire has 50,000 to 80,000 clones, more than 70% of them found once; the top ten carry 9.5% to 13%. Sequencing used PBMCs or T cells enriched from blood (not recorded which). The source is a woman between 40 and 50 years old who had recovered from COVID-19. Each CDR3 is given with its conserved first and last residue. The order of the fields is clone size, D gene, J gene, V gene, CDR3 DNA, CDR3 protein. D genes are given only for firm matches. Some rows mark clone size as missing; the rest say once, few, many or name a class of expanded clone.

NA | NA | TRBJ1-2 | TRBV3-1/TRBV3-2 | TGTGCCAGCAGCCAAGATGTAACAGGCAGCTACACCTTC | CASSQDVTGSYTF
NA | NA | TRBJ2-7 | TRBV6-1 | TGTGCCAGCAGTGAAGCGATCGGCAGGCTGTCCTACGAGCAGTACTTC | CASSEAIGRLSYEQYF
NA | NA | TRBJ1-2 | TRBV9 | TGTGCCAGCAGCACAACGGACAAGAACTATGGCTACACCTTC | CASSTTDKNYGYTF
NA | TRBD1 | TRBJ1-3 | TRBV13 | TGTGCCAGCAGAGAGACAGGGGCTGGAAACACCATATATTTT | CASRETGAGNTIYF
NA | TRBD2 | TRBJ2-4 | TRBV24-1 | TGTGCCACCAGTGAATCACTAGCGGGGGGGCCTGGGGACATTCAGTACTTC | CATSESLAGGPGDIQYF
few | NA | TRBJ2-5 | TRBV11-2 | TGTGCCAGCAGCTTAAGGCGGCAGGGCCGGGTTGGGCTGGAGACCCAGTACTTC | CASSLRRQGRVGLETQYF
NA | NA | TRBJ2-1 | TRBV7-2 | TGTGCCAGCAGCTTAGAAAGTATACAGTTTGAGCAGTTCTTC | CASSLESIQFEQFF
few | TRBD1 | TRBJ2-7 | TRBV29-1 | TGCAGCGTTGATTCGGGACAGGGTCATGGCGAGCAGTACTTC | CSVDSGQGHGEQYF
NA | TRBD2 | TRBJ2-1 | TRBV2 | TGTGCCAGCAGTGAAACAAGGCTCGGGGGGACTTACAATGAGCAGTTCTTC | CASSETRLGGTYNEQFF
NA | NA | TRBJ2-7 | TRBV5-1 | TGCGCCAGCAGCTTGGGGCAGCGCGTCGAGCAGTACTTC | CASSLGQRVEQYF
NA | TRBD2 | TRBJ2-1 | TRBV27 | TGTGCCAGCAGTTGGGGTAGCGGGGGAGACAATGAGCAGTTCTTC | CASSWGSGGDNEQFF
NA | TRBD1 | TRBJ2-7 | TRBV9 | TGTGCCAGCAGCGTAGCATCGACAGGGGGTGAGCAGTACTTC | CASSVASTGGEQYF
NA | NA | TRBJ1-1 | TRBV29-1 | TGCAGCGTTGAAGAAGGACAGTGGTGGATCTTT | CSVEEGQWWIF
NA | TRBD2 | TRBJ2-1 | TRBV24-1 | TGTGCCACCAGTGATTGGACTAGCGCAGAGCAGTTCTTC | CATSDWTSAEQFF
once | NA | TRBJ1-1 | TRBV12-3/TRBV12-4 | TGTGCCAGCAGTTTAGCGGCCACTGAAGCTTTCTTT | CASSLAATEAFF
NA | NA | TRBJ1-1 | TRBV2 | TGTGCCAGCATCCAAGGGAGGCCTGAAGCTTTCTTT | CASIQGRPEAFF
NA | NA | TRBJ2-1 | TRBV27 | TGTGCCAGCAGTTTACAGGGGCCGTACTACAATGAGCAGTTCTTC | CASSLQGPYYNEQFF
few | NA | TRBJ2-2 | TRBV15 | TGTGCCACCAGCAGGAGTATCCTAAACACCGGGGAGCTGTTTTTT | CATSRSILNTGELFF
NA | NA | TRBJ2-1 | TRBV27 | TGTGCCAGCAGCGGGAGCTGGGGTGAGCAGTTCTTC | CASSGSWGEQFF
NA | NA | TRBJ1-2 | TRBV23-1 | TGCGCCAGCAGGCTAAACAAAACCAGGGTCGACTATGGCTACACCTTC | CASRLNKTRVDYGYTF
NA | TRBD1 | TRBJ1-2 | TRBV24-1 | TGTGCCACCAGTGATCCGCGACAGGGACACTATGGCTACACCTTC | CATSDPRQGHYGYTF
NA | NA | TRBJ1-1 | TRBV18 | TGTGCCAGCTCACCGGGCACCAACACTGAAGCTTTCTTT | CASSPGTNTEAFF
NA | NA | TRBJ1-2 | TRBV3-1/TRBV3-2 | TGTGCCAGCAGCCCCGGACAGATCTATGGCTACACCTTC | CASSPGQIYGYTF
NA | NA | TRBJ1-2 | TRBV3-1/TRBV3-2 | TGTGCCAGCAGCCAAAGACACCAAAGCTATGGCTACACCTTC | CASSQRHQSYGYTF
NA | NA | TRBJ2-2 | TRBV3-1/TRBV3-2 | TGTGCCAGCAGCCCGGGGCGGGGAGGGGAGCTGTTTTTT | CASSPGRGGELFF
NA | TRBD1 | TRBJ2-5 | TRBV12-3/TRBV12-4 | TGTGCCAGCAGGGACAGGGTGGAGACCCAGTACTTC | CASRDRVETQYF
NA | TRBD1 | TRBJ1-6 | TRBV19 | TGTGCCAGTAGTCCCTACCGCGGGACAGGGGGGACAGGCTCACCCCTCCACTTT | CASSPYRGTGGTGSPLHF
NA | TRBD2 | TRBJ2-1 | TRBV5-1 | TGCGCCAGCAGCCGTACTAGCGGCCATTACAATGAGCAGTTCTTC | CASSRTSGHYNEQFF
NA | NA | TRBJ2-2 | TRBV5-4 | TGTGCCAGCAGCTTGACTCACCCGAACACCGGGGAGCTGTTTTTT | CASSLTHPNTGELFF
NA | NA | TRBJ1-1 | TRBV6-5 | TGTGCCAGCAGTTACTTACTGGGGGGAGTAGACACTGAAGCTTTCTTT | CASSYLLGGVDTEAFF